The 24 T cell receptor beta chains listed next were all sequenced from one sample in a study of CD8+ T cells in alopecia areata. cDNA reverse transcribed from extracted RNA served as the sequencing template. Method: immunoSEQ multiplex PCR; TCRdb's copy keeps in-frame clones and lacks some. The sample has about 110,000 clones; 55% to 60% are singletons. The source material was NKG2D-low CD8+ T cells sorted from blood. Source of these receptors: a human donor with alopecia areata.

The chain has TRBV30 and TRBJ2-2, with a weak D call TRBD1 (6 bases). In germline, CDR1 is GTSNPN, CDR2 SVGIG (reference sequence). The CDR3 spans 14 residues. Trimming cost V 4 bases and J 0 bases, with 9 bases left between them. The CDR3 region is CAWIRTANTGELFF. The CDR3 DNA sequence: TGTGCCTGGATAAGGACAGCGAACACCGGGGAGCTGTTTTTT.

This rearrangement joins TRBV7-9 to TRBJ2-1; D unclear. This CDR3 is 12 amino acids long. Per germline, CDR1 SEHNR and CDR2 FQNEAQ (reference sequence). Trimming left V 2 bases short and J 7 bases short, with 6 bases between. CDR3: CASSLTANEQFF. CDR3 nucleotides: TGTGCCAGCAGCTTAACAGCGAATGAGCAGTTCTTC.

This chain uses TRBV7-3 with TRBJ2-1; D might be TRBD2 (5 bases). In germline, CDR1 is SGHTA, CDR2 FQGTGA. Deletions cut 0 bases from V and 2 bases from J, with 8 bases between. The CDR3 has 15 amino acids. CDR3 sequence (DNA): TGTGCCAGCAGCTTAACAGCCGGGACCTACAATGAGCAGTTCTTC. It encodes CASSLTAGTYNEQFF.

The chain employs TRBV28 and TRBJ1-5; weak D call: TRBD1 (6 bases). V lost 5 bases, J lost 5 bases, and 16 bases lay in between. Germline V gene lookup returns CDR1 MDHEN and CDR2 SYDVKM. The length of the CDR3 is 15 residues. The chain's CDR3 is CASSQGTIDDQPQHF. DNA for the CDR3: TGTGCCAGCAGTCAAGGGACAATAGATGATCAGCCCCAGCATTTT.

The chain has TRBV7-9 and TRBJ2-1; 9 nucleotides align to TRBD2. CDR3 length: 15 amino acids. J was trimmed by 5 bases and V by 6 bases; bases with no gene match: 8. Germline CDR1 is SEHNR and CDR2 is FQNEAQ (reference sequence). The CDR3 here is CASRSWREGDNEQFF. The CDR3 DNA sequence: TGTGCCAGCAGGTCGTGGCGGGAGGGAGACAATGAGCAGTTCTTC.

This rearrangement joins TRBV19 to TRBJ1-2; D uncertain. CDR3 length: 13 residues. V lost 5 bases, J lost 3 bases, and 10 bases lay in between. Germline CDR1 LNHDA, CDR2 SQIVND (reference sequence). The chain's CDR3 is CASSVTEYYGYTF. In nucleotides, the CDR3 is TGTGCCAGTAGTGTTACCGAGTACTATGGCTACACCTTC.

The chain couples TRBV28 to TRBJ2-2; no clear D. Per the germline V gene, CDR1 is MDHEN and CDR2 is SYDVKM. V was trimmed by 3 bases and J by 2 bases, leaving 16 bases between them. The CDR3 extends over 17 amino acids. CDR3 in amino acids: CASSFPGDRVNTGELFF. In DNA form, the CDR3 reads TGTGCCAGCAGTTTCCCCGGTGACCGGGTCAACACCGGGGAGCTGTTTTTT. Based on the CDR3 plus reference TRBV28 and TRBJ2-2, the full variable domain is DVKVTQSSRYLVKRTGEKVFLECVQDMDHENMFWYRQDPGLGLRLIYFSYDVKMKEKGDIPEGYSVSREKKERFSLILESASTNQTSMYLCASSFPGDRVNTGELFFGEGSRLTVL.

This chain uses TRBV9 with TRBJ2-7; 7 bases fit TRBD1. J gave up 6 bases and V 4 bases, and 4 bases lay outside the gene matches. The CDR3 contains 12 residues. Germline V CDR1 and CDR2: SGDLS, YYNGEE. DNA for the CDR3: TGTGCCAGCAGCCGGGACAGTTCCGAGCAGTACTTC. Translated: CASSRDSSEQYF.

The rearrangement joins TRBV7-3 to TRBJ2-1; D not certain. Germline CDR1 and CDR2: SGHTA and FQGTGA. With 4 bases removed from V and 7 bases from J, the gap between germline ends came to 5 bases. The CDR3 is made up of 11 amino acids. CDR3 DNA sequence: TGTGCCAGCAGCTCAGGAAATGAGCAGTTCTTC. Translated, it gives CASSSGNEQFF. Filled out from reference TRBV7-3 and TRBJ2-1, the complete variable domain reads GAGVSQTPSNKVTEKGKYVELRCDPISGHTALYWYRQSLGQGPEFLIYFQGTGAADDSGLPNDRFFAVRPEGSVSTLKIQRTERGDSAVYLCASSSGNEQFFGPGTRLTVL.

In this sample, this clone turned up a few times. The genes are TRBV30 and TRBJ2-2, with D uncertain. The CDR3 is 12 amino acids. In germline, CDR1 is GTSNPN, CDR2 SVGIG (reference sequence). V shed 1 base and J shed 6 bases, with 6 bases lying between them. The CDR3 region is CAWSEGAGELFF. The CDR3 bases are TGTGCCTGGAGTGAGGGCGCCGGGGAGCTGTTTTTT.

This clone was counted once. This CDR3 is also generated by other DNA sequences in the sample. The CDR3 sequence is CASSLDNEQFF. The CDR3 region has the DNA TGTGCCAGCAGTTTGGACAATGAGCAGTTCTTC. V gene TRBV27 combines with J gene TRBJ2-1, with unresolved D. Trimming cost V 3 bases and J 5 bases, with 2 bases left between them. Germline lookup yields CDR1 MNHEY and CDR2 SMNVEV (reference sequence). CDR3 length equals 11 residues.

The gene calls are TRBV18 and TRBJ2-7, with 7 bases fitting TRBD1. The CDR3 is made up of 15 amino acids. The junction had 8 bases not matched to a gene; V was cut back by 3 bases and J by 3 bases. The germline gives CDR1 KGHSH, CDR2 LQKENI. The CDR3 loop reads CASSPPRQGLYEQYF. CDR3 DNA: TGTGCCAGCTCACCTCCGAGACAGGGTCTCTACGAGCAGTACTTC.

A single count supports this clone. The V gene is TRBV2, the J gene TRBJ1-2; no definite D call. Trimming pared 2 bases from V and 6 bases from J, leaving 13 bases between. The CDR3 spans 14 residues. Germline CDR1 SNHLY, CDR2 FYNNEI. Written as DNA, the CDR3 is TGTGCCAGCAGTGAATTTCTAGGAGAGGATGGCTACACCTTC. Translation gives CASSEFLGEDGYTF.

Only one count was recorded for this clone. The chain has TRBV30 and TRBJ1-5, with 7 bases identical to TRBD1. Germline values: CDR1 GTSNPN, CDR2 SVGIG (reference sequence). This CDR3 region has 14 residues. The J segment lost 3 bases and the V segment lost 1 base, leaving 3 bases of the junction unmatched. This CDR3 reads CAWSEGTANQPQHF. DNA for the CDR3: TGTGCCTGGAGTGAAGGGACAGCCAATCAGCCCCAGCATTTT.

The V and J genes are TRBV11-1 and TRBJ2-3, with TRBD2 matching 10 bases. Germline V lookup: CDR1 SGHAT, CDR2 FQDESV (reference sequence). V dropped 1 base and J dropped 4; count of bases not matched to a gene: 8. The CDR3 totals 17 residues. CDR3 bases: TGTGCCAGCAGCTTAGTGGCGGGACTAGCGAGTGCAGATACGCAGTATTTT. It translates to CASSLVAGLASADTQYF.

The V and J genes are TRBV27 and TRBJ2-1; weak D call: TRBD1 (5 bases). The V gene's germline CDR1 is MNHEY and CDR2 SMNVEV (reference sequence). The CDR3 extends over 15 amino acids. V was clipped by 8 bases and J by 5 bases, with 19 bases between them. In DNA, the CDR3 is TGTGCCAGCTTCAAGGGGATAGGACGCGACAATGAGCAGTTCTTC. Protein sequence: CASFKGIGRDNEQFF.

The rearrangement joins TRBV4-1 to TRBJ1-5; 9 positions agree with TRBD1. CDR3 length equals 18 residues. V dropped 3 bases and J dropped 2; count of bases not matched to a gene: 11. Germline V CDR1 and CDR2: MGHRA, YSYEKL. For the CDR3, the DNA is TGCGCCAGCAGCCATGAAAGACAGGGGGATTGGGGCAATCAGCCCCAGCATTTT. As protein: CASSHERQGDWGNQPQHF.

This clone was seen more than once but under ten times. The V and J genes are TRBV2 and TRBJ2-1; no reliable D call. Trimming cost V 2 bases and J 6 bases, with 11 bases left between them. This CDR3 region has 14 residues. The germline CDR1 and CDR2 sequences are SNHLY and FYNNEI. The CDR3 protein is CASSEYLVLNEQFF. The DNA of the CDR3 is TGTGCCAGCAGTGAATATCTAGTCCTCAATGAGCAGTTCTTC.

A single count supports this clone. The CDR3 here is CASRIGGGEQYF. The CDR3 nucleotides read TGTGCCAGCAGGATAGGTGGGGGGGAGCAGTACTTC. The chain is built from TRBV27 and TRBJ2-7, with a weak D call TRBD2 (6 bases). V was clipped by 6 bases and J by 7 bases, with 13 bases between them. The CDR3 is 12 residues long. Germline V gene data show CDR1 as MNHEY and CDR2 as SMNVEV (reference sequence).

This chain links TRBV5-4 with TRBJ1-2, with 8 bases fitting TRBD1. The germline V gene encodes CDR1 SGHNT and CDR2 YYREEE (reference sequence). This CDR3 comprises 12 residues. The V and J ends lost 4 bases and 6 bases, in that order; junction bases with no gene match: 2. The CDR3 DNA follows: TGTGCCAGCAGCCTGGACAGGGATGGCTACACCTTC. Amino acid sequence: CASSLDRDGYTF.

The chain is built from TRBV19 and TRBJ2-2; D is uncertain. The germline V gene encodes CDR1 LNHDA and CDR2 SQIVND (reference sequence). The CDR3 is 11 residues long. Trimming took off 9 bases at V and 6 bases at J, with 8 bases between the two ends. The CDR3 is CASLSSGELFF. As DNA, the CDR3 is TGTGCCAGCCTAAGTTCCGGGGAGCTGTTTTTT.

The V call is TRBV27, the J call TRBJ2-1; 7 nucleotides agree with TRBD1. V lost 10 bases, J lost 5 bases, and 11 bases stayed unmatched. Germline values: CDR1 MNHEY, CDR2 SMNVEV (reference sequence). The CDR3 consists of 14 residues. The CDR3 coding sequence is TGTGCCACCGCCGACAGGGATTCCCACAATGAGCAGTTCTTC. The encoded protein is CATADRDSHNEQFF.

The rearrangement uses TRBV27 and TRBJ2-1, with D unresolved. CDR3 length equals 11 residues. Trimming took off 11 bases at V and 13 bases at J, with 18 bases between the two ends. CDR1 is MNHEY and CDR2 is SMNVEV in the germline V gene (reference sequence). The CDR3 coding sequence is TGTGCCGCAGGATCTGCAGACATACAGTTCTTC. It codes for CAAGSADIQFF.

In its sample, this clone was seen a few times. V gene TRBV7-9 combines with J gene TRBJ2-3; TRBD2 aligns across 8 bases. The CDR3 runs to 15 residues. From germline, CDR1 is SEHNR and CDR2 FQNEAQ (reference sequence). The V segment lost 5 bases and the J segment 2 bases; nucleotides outside the gene matches: 6. The CDR3 DNA reads TGTGCCAGCAGCGAAGGACTAGCAGCCACAGATACGCAGTATTTT. Amino acid sequence: CASSEGLAATDTQYF.